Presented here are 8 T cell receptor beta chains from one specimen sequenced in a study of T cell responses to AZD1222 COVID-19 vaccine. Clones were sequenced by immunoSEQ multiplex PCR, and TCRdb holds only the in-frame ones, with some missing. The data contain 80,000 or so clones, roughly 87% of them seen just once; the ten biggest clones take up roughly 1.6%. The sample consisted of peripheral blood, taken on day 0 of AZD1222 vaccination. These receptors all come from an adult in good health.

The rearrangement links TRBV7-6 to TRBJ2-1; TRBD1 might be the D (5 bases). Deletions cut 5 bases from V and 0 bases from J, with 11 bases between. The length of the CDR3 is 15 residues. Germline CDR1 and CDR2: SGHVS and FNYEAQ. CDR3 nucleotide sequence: TGTGCCAGCAGCGACGACAGTAACTCCTACAATGAGCAGTTCTTC. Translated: CASSDDSNSYNEQFF.

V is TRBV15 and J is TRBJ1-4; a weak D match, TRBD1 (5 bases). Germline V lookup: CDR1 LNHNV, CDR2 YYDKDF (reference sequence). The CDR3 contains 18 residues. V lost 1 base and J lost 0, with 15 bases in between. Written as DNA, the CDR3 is TGTGCCACCAGCAGAGGGTATGCGGGGGGAGCAACTAATGAAAAACTGTTTTTT. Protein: CATSRGYAGGATNEKLFF.

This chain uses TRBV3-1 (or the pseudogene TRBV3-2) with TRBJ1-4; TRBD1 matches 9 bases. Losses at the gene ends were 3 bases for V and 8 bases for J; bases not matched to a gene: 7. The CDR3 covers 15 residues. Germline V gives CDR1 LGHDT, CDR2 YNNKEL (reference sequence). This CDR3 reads CASSQAGTGWEKLFF. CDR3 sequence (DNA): TGTGCCAGCAGCCAGGCCGGGACAGGGTGGGAAAAACTGTTTTTT.

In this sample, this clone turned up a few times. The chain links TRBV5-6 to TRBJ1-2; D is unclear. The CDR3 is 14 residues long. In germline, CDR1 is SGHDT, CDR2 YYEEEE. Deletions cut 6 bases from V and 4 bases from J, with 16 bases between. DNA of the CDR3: TGTGCCAGCACCACGACTGATTTCGCCTATGGCTACACCTTC. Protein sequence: CASTTTDFAYGYTF.

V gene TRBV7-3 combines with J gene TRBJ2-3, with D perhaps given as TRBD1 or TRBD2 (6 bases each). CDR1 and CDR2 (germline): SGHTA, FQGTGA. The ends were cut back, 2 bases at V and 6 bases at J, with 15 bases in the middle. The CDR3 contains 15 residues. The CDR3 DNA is TGTGCCAGCAGCTTAGTGGGGGGCCGAGGCGATACGCAGTATTTT. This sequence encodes CASSLVGGRGDTQYF.

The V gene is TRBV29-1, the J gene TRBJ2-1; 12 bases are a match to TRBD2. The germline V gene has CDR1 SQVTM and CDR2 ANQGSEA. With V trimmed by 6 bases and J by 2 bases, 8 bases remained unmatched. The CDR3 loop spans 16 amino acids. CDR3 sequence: CSVTTSGSPTYNEQFF. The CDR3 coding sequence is TGCAGCGTGACGACTAGCGGGAGCCCCACCTACAATGAGCAGTTCTTC.

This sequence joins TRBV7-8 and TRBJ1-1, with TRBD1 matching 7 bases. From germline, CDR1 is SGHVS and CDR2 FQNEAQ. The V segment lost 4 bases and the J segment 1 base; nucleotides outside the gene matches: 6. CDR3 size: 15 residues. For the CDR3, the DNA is TGTGCCAGCAGCTGGGGGCAGGGGGGGAACACTGAAGCTTTCTTT. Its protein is CASSWGQGGNTEAFF. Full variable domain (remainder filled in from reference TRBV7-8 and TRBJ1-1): GAGVSQSPRYKVAKRGQDVALRCDPISGHVSLFWYQQALGQGPEFLTYFQNEAQLDKSGLPSDRFFAERPEGSVSTLKIQRTQQEDSAVYLCASSWGQGGNTEAFFGQGTRLTVV.

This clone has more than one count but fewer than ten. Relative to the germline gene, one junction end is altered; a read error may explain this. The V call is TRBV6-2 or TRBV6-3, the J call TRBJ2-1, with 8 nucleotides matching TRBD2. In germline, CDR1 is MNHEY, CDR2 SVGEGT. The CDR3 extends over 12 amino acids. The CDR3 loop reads CASSYSGTRPLF. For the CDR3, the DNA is TGTGCCAGCAGTTACTCGGGGACTAGACCCCTCTTC.